The source of this T cell receptor (beta chain) is a study of blood T cell repertoires in COVID-19. This CDR3 has 16 amino acids. V lost 6 bases to trimming and J lost 2 bases; unmatched junction nucleotides: 11. The germline gives CDR1 SGHTA, CDR2 FQGNSA. Assay used: immunoSEQ multiplex PCR; TCRdb lists only in-frame clones, some missing. The table has hundreds of thousands of clones, approximately 86% seen once. The J gene is TRBJ2-3, the V gene TRBV7-2, with 7 bases that match TRBD2. The clonotype originates from a man in his sixties or seventies with acute or convalescent COVID-19. Sample: peripheral blood. The CDR3 DNA reads TGTGCCAGCAGGGCGGGGCTAGCGGCCAACACAGATACGCAGTATTTT. This translates into CASRAGLAANTDTQYF.